This TCR beta chain was sequenced in a study of cytomegalovirus exposure and HLA in healthy donors. The overall study: Of the donors genotyped, several hundred in all, 75% to 85% fell in the Caucasian-associated ancestry cluster.

On this clone itself: The antigen is unknown.

The ends lost 2 bases at V and 5 bases at J; junction bases unmatched: 4. The CDR3 is 16 residues long. The germline gives CDR1 SEHNR, CDR2 FQNEAQ (reference sequence). The PCR employed 60 Vbeta primers together with 13 Jbeta primers. Measured with immunoSEQ multiplex PCR; TCRdb has only the in-frame clones, and not every one. The table includes around 150,000 clones, approximately 81% detected once. Regarding the study as a whole: It is likely that the observed cluster of highly shared sequence variants was a sequencing artifact. As a later analysis showed, a missense DCLRE1C variant was linked to trimming of TCR beta V- and J-genes.

Sequenced input: PBMCs. The chain has TRBV7-9 and TRBJ2-1, with TRBD2 matching 12 bases. The sequence was obtained from a woman in her 30s in good health and CMV-seropositive. This CDR3 is CASSLLASGGDNEQFF. In nucleotides, the CDR3 is TGTGCCAGCAGCTTACTGGCTAGCGGGGGGGACAATGAGCAGTTCTTC.